Listed below are T cell receptor beta chains from one sample, sequenced in a study of blood T cell repertoires in COVID-19. Repertoires were generated with immunoSEQ multiplex PCR, while TCRdb's copy carries only in-frame clones and drops some. The sample consists of over 40,000 clones, about nine tenths of them appearing once. Sequencing used peripheral blood. Receptor source: an older man with acute or convalescent COVID-19. Both conserved end residues are part of each CDR3. D genes are given only for firm matches. Part of the rows lack a size; the others show once, few, many or a class for expanded clones.

TRBV11-2	TRBJ1-3	NA	14	NA	CASAKGISGNTIYF	TGTGCCAGTGCTAAGGGGATCTCTGGAAACACCATATATTTT
TRBV24-1	TRBJ1-5	NA	16	TRBD1	CATSDLDRESNQPQHF	TGTGCCACCAGTGATCTCGACAGGGAAAGCAATCAGCCCCAGCATTTT
TRBV2	TRBJ1-6	once	14	TRBD1	CASMRGPGNSPLHF	TGTGCCAGCATGAGGGGGCCAGGTAATTCACCCCTCCACTTT
TRBV12-5	TRBJ1-2	NA	13	TRBD1	CASADRGGYGYTF	TGTGCTAGTGCCGACAGGGGTGGGTATGGCTACACCTTC
TRBV5-8	TRBJ1-4	NA	17	NA	CASSLGQAVATNEKLFF	TGTGCCAGCAGCTTGGGACAGGCCGTTGCAACTAATGAAAAACTGTTTTTT
TRBV6-6	TRBJ1-2	NA	19	NA	CASSPRGAGGRRLGNGYTF	TGTGCCAGCAGTCCCCGCGGTGCGGGGGGGCGCCGCCTAGGAAATGGCTACACCTTC
TRBV28	TRBJ2-6	once	17	TRBD1	CASSAGTGLAGANVLTF	TGTGCCAGCTCCGCCGGGACAGGGTTGGCTGGGGCCAACGTCCTGACTTTC
TRBV19	TRBJ1-2	NA	14	TRBD1	CASTNPTGFNGYTF	TGTGCCAGTACCAACCCGACAGGGTTTAACGGCTACACCTTC
TRBV6-1	TRBJ2-7	NA	16	TRBD2	CASSAASGWIPYEQYF	TGTGCCAGCAGTGCTGCTAGCGGGTGGATCCCCTACGAGCAGTACTTC
TRBV2	TRBJ2-1	NA	15	TRBD1	CASTLQRQGYNEQFF	TGTGCCAGCACTCTCCAAAGACAGGGCTACAATGAGCAGTTCTTC
TRBV7-2	TRBJ2-5	NA	15	TRBD1	CASSFQGQGVETQYF	TGTGCCAGCAGCTTCCAGGGACAGGGTGTGGAGACCCAGTACTTC
TRBV29-1	TRBJ1-2	NA	14	NA	CSVIPGQKNYGYTF	TGCAGCGTGATTCCGGGACAAAAGAACTATGGCTACACCTTC
TRBV28	TRBJ1-2	NA	16	TRBD1	CASSLPTGTGHYGYTF	TGTGCCAGCAGTTTACCCACCGGGACAGGACACTATGGCTACACCTTC
TRBV16	TRBJ1-5	once	16	NA	CASSQFSPGLNQPQHF	TGTGCCAGCAGCCAATTTAGTCCAGGGCTTAATCAGCCCCAGCATTTT
TRBV3-1/TRBV3-2	TRBJ1-3	NA	14	TRBD1	CASSSGGSGNTIYF	TGTGCCAGCAGCTCAGGGGGTTCTGGAAACACCATATATTTT
TRBV7-3	TRBJ2-3	NA	17	TRBD2	CASSLTAAGGGTDTQYF	TGTGCCAGCAGCTTAACAGCCGCGGGGGGCGGCACAGATACGCAGTATTTT
TRBV4-3	TRBJ2-1	NA	15	NA	CASSPTVKQLGEQFF	TGCGCCAGCAGCCCCACTGTCAAACAGCTCGGTGAGCAGTTCTTC
TRBV24-1	TRBJ1-6	NA	16	TRBD1	CATSEGGQAALETLHF	TGTGCCACCAGTGAGGGGGGACAGGCTGCGTTGGAAACCCTCCACTTT
TRBV6-6	TRBJ2-7	NA	11	NA	CASLEGYEQYF	TGTGCCAGCTTGGAGGGATACGAGCAGTACTTC
TRBV24-1	TRBJ2-3	once	15	NA	CATSVRGISTDTQYF	TGTGCCACCAGTGTCAGGGGAATCAGCACAGATACGCAGTATTTT
TRBV5-4	TRBJ2-7	NA	14	TRBD2	CASRFLGGNYEQYF	TGTGCCAGCAGATTCCTGGGGGGGAATTACGAGCAGTACTTC
TRBV2	TRBJ1-5	NA	15	TRBD1	CASGGTGNSNQPQHF	TGTGCCAGCGGAGGGACAGGCAATAGCAATCAGCCCCAGCATTTT
TRBV12-3/TRBV12-4	TRBJ1-2	NA	12	NA	CASITSNYGYTF	TGTGCCAGCATCACTTCTAACTATGGCTACACCTTC
TRBV3-1/TRBV3-2	TRBJ2-3	NA	15	TRBD2	CASSRTSGGSDTQYF	TGTGCCAGCAGCCGGACTAGCGGGGGTTCAGATACGCAGTATTTT
TRBV30	TRBJ2-3	NA	15	TRBD2	CAWKGTNDRGTAQYF	TGTGCCTGGAAAGGGACTAACGATCGAGGTACGGCGCAGTATTTT
TRBV14	TRBJ1-1	few	13	NA	CASSQVRATEAFF	TGTGCCAGCAGCCAAGTCAGGGCCACTGAAGCTTTCTTT
TRBV30	TRBJ1-2	NA	14	TRBD1	CAWSATGPAYGYTF	TGTGCCTGGAGCGCGACAGGGCCTGCCTATGGCTACACCTTC
TRBV5-6	TRBJ1-5	NA	13	TRBD1	CASSVDRDQPQHF	TGTGCCAGCAGCGTAGACAGGGATCAGCCCCAGCATTTT
TRBV7-9	TRBJ2-7	NA	15	NA	CASSPRVFETYEQYF	TGTGCCAGCAGCCCCAGGGTTTTTGAGACCTACGAGCAGTACTTC
TRBV5-6	TRBJ1-1	NA	14	NA	CASSLGDRNTEAFF	TGTGCCAGCAGCTTAGGAGACCGGAACACTGAAGCTTTCTTT
TRBV19	TRBJ1-1	NA	13	NA	CASSMGGVSEAFF	TGTGCCAGTAGTATGGGAGGGGTGTCTGAAGCTTTCTTT
TRBV7-2	TRBJ1-1	NA	13	NA	CASRLQENTEAFF	TGTGCCAGCAGGCTCCAGGAGAACACTGAAGCTTTCTTT
TRBV6-4	TRBJ2-3	medium-sized	16	TRBD2	CASSPGGGTGTDTQYF	TGTGCCAGCAGTCCCGGGGGGGGCACGGGCACAGATACGCAGTATTTT
TRBV9	TRBJ2-7	NA	13	NA	CASSVLPAYEQYF	TGTGCCAGCAGCGTACTGCCAGCCTACGAGCAGTACTTC
TRBV7-2	TRBJ2-1	once	16	TRBD2	CASSFSGTSGYNEQFF	TGTGCCAGCAGCTTTTCCGGGACTAGCGGATACAATGAGCAGTTCTTC